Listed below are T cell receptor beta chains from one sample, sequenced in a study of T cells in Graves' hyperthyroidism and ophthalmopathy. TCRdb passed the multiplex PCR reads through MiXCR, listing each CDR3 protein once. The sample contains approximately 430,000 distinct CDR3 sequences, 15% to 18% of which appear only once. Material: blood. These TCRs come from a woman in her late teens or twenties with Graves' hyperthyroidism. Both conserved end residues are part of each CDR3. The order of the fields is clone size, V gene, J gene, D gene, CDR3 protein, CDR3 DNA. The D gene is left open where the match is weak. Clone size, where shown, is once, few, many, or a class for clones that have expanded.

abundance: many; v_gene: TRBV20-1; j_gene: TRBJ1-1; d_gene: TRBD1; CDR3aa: CSARRGQGSGAFF; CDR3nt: TGCAGTGCCAGACGGGGACAGGGTTCGGGAGCTTTCTTT
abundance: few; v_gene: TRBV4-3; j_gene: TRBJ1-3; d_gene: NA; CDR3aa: CASSQDQSSGNTIYF; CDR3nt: TGCGCCAGCAGCCAAGATCAAAGCTCTGGAAACACCATATATTTT
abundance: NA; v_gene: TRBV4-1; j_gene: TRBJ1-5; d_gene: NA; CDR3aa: CASSQVKARGNQPQHF; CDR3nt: TGCGCCAGCAGCCAAGTTAAAGCTAGAGGGAATCAGCCCCAGCATTTT
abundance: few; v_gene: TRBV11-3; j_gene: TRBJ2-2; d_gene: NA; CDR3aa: CASSLDLQGRTGELFF; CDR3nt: TGTGCCAGCAGCTTAGATCTCCAGGGTCGAACCGGGGAGCTGTTTTTT
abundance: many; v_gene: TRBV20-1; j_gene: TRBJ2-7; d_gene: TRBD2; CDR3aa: CSAGPGTRGGLEQYF; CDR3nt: TGCAGTGCTGGTCCCGGGACGCGGGGGGGTCTCGAGCAGTACTTC
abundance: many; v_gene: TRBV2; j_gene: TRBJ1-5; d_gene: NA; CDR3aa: CASSTDSNQPQHF; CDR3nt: TGTGCCAGCAGTACAGATAGCAATCAGCCCCAGCATTTT
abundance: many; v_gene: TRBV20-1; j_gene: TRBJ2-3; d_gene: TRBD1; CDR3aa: CSASWTGASTDTQYF; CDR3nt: TGCAGTGCTTCCTGGACAGGGGCCTCCACAGATACGCAGTATTTT
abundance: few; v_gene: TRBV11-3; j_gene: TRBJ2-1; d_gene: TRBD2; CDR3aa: CASTRLAVSSYNEQFF; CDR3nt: TGTGCCAGCACACGACTAGCGGTAAGCTCCTACAATGAGCAGTTCTTC
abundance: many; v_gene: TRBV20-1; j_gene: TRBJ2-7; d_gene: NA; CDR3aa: CSARRVGGDNSYEQYF; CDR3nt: TGCAGTGCTAGAAGGGTCGGCGGGGATAACTCCTACGAGCAGTACTTC
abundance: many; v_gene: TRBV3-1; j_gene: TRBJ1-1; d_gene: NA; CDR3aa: CASSQVRNTEAFF; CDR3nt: TGTGCCAGCAGCCAAGTCAGAAACACTGAAGCTTTCTTT
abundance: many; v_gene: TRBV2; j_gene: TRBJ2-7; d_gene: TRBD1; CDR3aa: CASSGTGGTYEQYF; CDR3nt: TGTGCCAGCAGTGGGACAGGGGGCACCTACGAGCAGTACTTC
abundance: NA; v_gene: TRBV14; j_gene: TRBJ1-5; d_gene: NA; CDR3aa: CASSRHTNQPQHF; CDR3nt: TGTGCCAGCAGCCGGCATACCAATCAGCCCCAGCATTTT
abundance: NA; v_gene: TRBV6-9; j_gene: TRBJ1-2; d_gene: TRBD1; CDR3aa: CASSSGTGELTFGYTF; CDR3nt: TGTGCCAGCAGTTCCGGGACAGGGGAACTGACGTTTGGCTACACCTTC
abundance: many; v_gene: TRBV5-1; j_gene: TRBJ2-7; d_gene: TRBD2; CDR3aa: CASSLAGGREYNEQYF; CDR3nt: TGCGCCAGCAGCTTGGCCGGCGGGCGGGAGTATAACGAGCAGTACTTC
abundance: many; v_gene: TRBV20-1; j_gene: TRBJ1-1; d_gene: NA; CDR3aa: CSARTALHPPRSEAFF; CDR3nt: TGCAGTGCTCGGACAGCACTTCACCCCCCGCGGTCTGAAGCTTTCTTT
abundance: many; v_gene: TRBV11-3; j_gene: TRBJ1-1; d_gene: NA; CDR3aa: CASSLRAGDTEAFF; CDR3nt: TGTGCCAGCAGCTTAAGGGCAGGGGACACTGAAGCTTTCTTT
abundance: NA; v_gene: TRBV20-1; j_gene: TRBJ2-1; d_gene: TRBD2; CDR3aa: CSARISGGRDGSYNEQFF; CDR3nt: TGCAGTGCTAGAATTTCCGGCGGGAGGGACGGCTCCTACAATGAGCAGTTCTTC
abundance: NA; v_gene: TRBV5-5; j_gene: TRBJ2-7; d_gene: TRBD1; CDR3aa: CASTWDSGSYEQYF; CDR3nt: TGTGCCAGCACCTGGGACAGTGGGTCCTACGAGCAGTACTTC
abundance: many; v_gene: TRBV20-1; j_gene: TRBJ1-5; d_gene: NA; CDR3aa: CSARQGNSNQPQHF; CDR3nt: TGCAGTGCTCGGCAAGGTAATAGCAATCAGCCCCAGCATTTT
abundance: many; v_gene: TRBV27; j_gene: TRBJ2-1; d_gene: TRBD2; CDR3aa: CASSLERGLPTYNEQFF; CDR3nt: TGTGCCAGCAGTTTAGAGCGGGGTCTCCCCACCTACAATGAGCAGTTCTTC
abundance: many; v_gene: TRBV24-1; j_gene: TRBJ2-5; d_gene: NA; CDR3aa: CATSASIGTQYF; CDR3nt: TGTGCCACCAGTGCCTCTATTGGGACCCAGTACTTC
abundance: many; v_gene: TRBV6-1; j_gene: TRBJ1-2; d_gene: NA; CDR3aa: CASSSRRANYGYTF; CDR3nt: TGTGCCAGCAGTTCTAGAAGAGCTAACTATGGCTACACCTTC
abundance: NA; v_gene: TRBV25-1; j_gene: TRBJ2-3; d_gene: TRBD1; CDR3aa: CASSASGTGARSTDTQYF; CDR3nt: TGTGCCAGCAGTGCCTCCGGGACAGGGGCTAGGAGCACAGATACGCAGTATTTT
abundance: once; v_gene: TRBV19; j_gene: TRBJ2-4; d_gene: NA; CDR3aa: CASSTAGWDIQYF; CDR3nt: TGTGCCAGTAGTACGGCCGGGTGGGACATTCAGTACTTC
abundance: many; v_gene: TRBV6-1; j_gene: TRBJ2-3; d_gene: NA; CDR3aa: CASSHYRGAQDTQYF; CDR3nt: TGTGCCAGCAGTCACTACCGGGGGGCCCAAGATACGCAGTATTTT
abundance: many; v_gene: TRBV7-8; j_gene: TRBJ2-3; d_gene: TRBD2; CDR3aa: CASSLLAGLTDTQYF; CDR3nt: TGTGCCAGCAGCTTATTAGCGGGGCTCACAGATACGCAGTATTTT
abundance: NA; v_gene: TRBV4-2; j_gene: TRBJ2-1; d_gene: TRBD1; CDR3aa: CASSRVLTGGDNEQFF; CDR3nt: TGTGCCAGCAGCCGAGTGTTGACAGGGGGAGACAATGAGCAGTTCTTC
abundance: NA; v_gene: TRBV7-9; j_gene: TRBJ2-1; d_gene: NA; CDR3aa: CASSRGAASSYNEQFF; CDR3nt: TGTGCCAGCAGCCGAGGGGCAGCTAGCTCCTACAATGAGCAGTTCTTC
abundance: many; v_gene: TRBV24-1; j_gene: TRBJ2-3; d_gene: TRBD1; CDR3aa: CATSDPGQGTYTDTQYF; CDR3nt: TGTGCCACCAGTGATCCGGGACAGGGGACCTACACAGATACGCAGTATTTT
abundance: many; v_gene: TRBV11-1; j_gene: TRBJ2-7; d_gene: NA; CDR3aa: CASSLRKSSYEQYF; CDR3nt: TGTGCCAGCAGCTTAAGGAAGAGCTCCTACGAGCAGTACTTC
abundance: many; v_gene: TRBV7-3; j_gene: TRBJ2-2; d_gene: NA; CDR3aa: CASSPERPGELFF; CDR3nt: TGTGCCAGCAGCCCCGAAAGGCCCGGGGAGCTGTTTTTT
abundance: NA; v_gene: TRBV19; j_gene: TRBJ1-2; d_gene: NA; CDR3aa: CASSTGALLYGYTF; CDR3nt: TGTGCCAGTAGTACCGGGGCCCTCCTCTATGGCTACACCTTC
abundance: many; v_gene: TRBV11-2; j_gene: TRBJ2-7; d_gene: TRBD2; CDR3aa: CASSSLQSTSGRANEQYF; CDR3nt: TGTGCCAGCAGCTCTCTCCAATCGACTAGCGGGAGGGCCAACGAGCAGTACTTC
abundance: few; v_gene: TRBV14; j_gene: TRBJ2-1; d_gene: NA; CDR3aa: CASSQGDTAGGEQFF; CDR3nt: TGTGCCAGCAGCCAAGGAGACACCGCGGGCGGTGAGCAGTTCTTC
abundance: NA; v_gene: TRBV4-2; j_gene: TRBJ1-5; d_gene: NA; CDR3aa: CASSQGQRYQPQHF; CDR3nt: TGTGCCAGCAGCCAAGGACAGAGGTATCAGCCCCAGCATTTT
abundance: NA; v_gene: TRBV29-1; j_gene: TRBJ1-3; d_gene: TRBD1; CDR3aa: CSVETGAGNTIYF; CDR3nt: TGCAGCGTGGAGACAGGGGCTGGAAACACCATATATTTT
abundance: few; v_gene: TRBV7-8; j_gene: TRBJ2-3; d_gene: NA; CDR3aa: CASSSRDKPKQDTQYF; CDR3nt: TGTGCCAGCAGCTCGAGGGACAAACCGAAGCAAGATACGCAGTATTTT
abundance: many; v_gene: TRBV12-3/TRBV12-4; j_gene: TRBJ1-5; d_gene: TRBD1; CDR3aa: CASSPDRAQPQHF; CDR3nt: TGTGCCAGCAGTCCGGACAGGGCTCAGCCCCAGCATTTT
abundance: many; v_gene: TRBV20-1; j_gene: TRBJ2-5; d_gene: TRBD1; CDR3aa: CSARGSGQGFQETQYF; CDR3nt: TGCAGTGCTAGGGGTTCGGGACAGGGGTTCCAAGAGACCCAGTACTTC
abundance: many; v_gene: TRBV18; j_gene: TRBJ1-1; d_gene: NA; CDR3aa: CASSRDEFTEAFF; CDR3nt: TGTGCCAGCTCACGGGACGAGTTCACTGAAGCTTTCTTT
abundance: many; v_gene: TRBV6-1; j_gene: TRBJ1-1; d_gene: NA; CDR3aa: CATRSLTEAFF; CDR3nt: TGTGCCACCCGAAGTTTAACTGAAGCTTTCTTT
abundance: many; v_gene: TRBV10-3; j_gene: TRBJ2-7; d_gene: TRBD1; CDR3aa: CAISDRDRVKEYEQYF; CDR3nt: TGTGCCATCAGTGATCGTGACAGGGTGAAAGAATACGAGCAGTACTTC
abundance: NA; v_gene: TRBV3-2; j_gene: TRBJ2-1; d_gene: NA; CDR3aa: CASSHRGIRDEQFF; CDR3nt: TGTGCCAGCAGCCACAGGGGGATTCGCGATGAGCAGTTCTTC
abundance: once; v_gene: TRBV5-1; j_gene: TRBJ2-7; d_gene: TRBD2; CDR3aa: CASSGGGLAGRYEQYF; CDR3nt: TGCGCCAGCAGCGGCGGGGGACTAGCGGGAAGGTACGAGCAGTACTTC
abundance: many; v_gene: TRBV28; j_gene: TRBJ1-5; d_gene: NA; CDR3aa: CASSWTAGLGNQPQHF; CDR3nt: TGTGCCAGCAGTTGGACAGCGGGCTTAGGCAATCAGCCCCAGCATTTT
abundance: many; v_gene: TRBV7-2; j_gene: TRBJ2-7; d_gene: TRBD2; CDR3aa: CASSLSGSSHEQYF; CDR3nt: TGTGCCAGCAGCTTGAGCGGGAGCTCACACGAGCAGTACTTC
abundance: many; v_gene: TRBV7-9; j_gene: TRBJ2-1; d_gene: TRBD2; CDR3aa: CASSPNPGLAGGQSYNEQFF; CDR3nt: TGTGCCAGCAGCCCAAATCCGGGACTAGCGGGGGGGCAATCCTACAATGAGCAGTTCTTC
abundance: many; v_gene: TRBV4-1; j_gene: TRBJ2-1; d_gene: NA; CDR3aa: CASRESDNEQFF; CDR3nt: TGCGCCAGCAGGGAGTCCGACAATGAGCAGTTCTTC
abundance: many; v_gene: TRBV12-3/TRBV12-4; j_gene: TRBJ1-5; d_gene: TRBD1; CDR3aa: CASSLSLGTGNQPQHF; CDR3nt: TGTGCCAGCAGTTTAAGCCTCGGGACAGGCAATCAGCCCCAGCATTTT
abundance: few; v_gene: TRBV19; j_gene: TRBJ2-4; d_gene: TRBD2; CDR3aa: CASSQAGDKNIQYF; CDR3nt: TGTGCCAGTAGTCAGGCGGGGGACAAAAACATTCAGTACTTC
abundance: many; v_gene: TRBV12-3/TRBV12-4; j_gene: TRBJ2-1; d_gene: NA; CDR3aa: CASSLVRRNEQFF; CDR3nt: TGTGCCAGCAGTTTAGTACGGCGCAATGAGCAGTTCTTC
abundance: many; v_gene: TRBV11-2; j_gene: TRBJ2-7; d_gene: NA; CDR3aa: CASSFPSVPGSYEQYF; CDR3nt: TGTGCCAGCAGCTTCCCCAGCGTCCCGGGCTCCTACGAGCAGTACTTC
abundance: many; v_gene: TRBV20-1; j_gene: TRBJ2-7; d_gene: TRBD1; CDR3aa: CSAPARQGISYEQYF; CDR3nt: TGCAGTGCCCCAGCGCGACAGGGAATCTCCTACGAGCAGTACTTC
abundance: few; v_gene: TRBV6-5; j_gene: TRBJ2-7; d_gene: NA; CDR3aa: CASSYTGVGEQYF; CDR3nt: TGTGCCAGCAGTTACACCGGGGTTGGCGAGCAGTACTTC
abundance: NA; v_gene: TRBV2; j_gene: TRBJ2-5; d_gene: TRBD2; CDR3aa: CASKRLAGVHETQYF; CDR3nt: TGTGCCAGCAAGCGACTAGCGGGAGTTCACGAGACCCAGTACTTC